Here is one TCR beta chain with its context. The data stem from a study of cytotoxic CD8 clonotypes in ibrutinib-treated CLL. Across the study: Productive templates per sample averaged roughly 230,000; productive rearrangements, 75,000 to 100,000.

There are 15 residues in the CDR3. Germline-derived CDR1 and CDR2 are SGHNT and YENEEA. The V gene lost 1 base and the J gene lost 3 bases, with 13 bases spanning the gap. TCR beta library input comprised approximately 1.9 micrograms of genomic DNA from cryopreserved PBMCs. The repertoire was sequenced with immunoSEQ multiplex PCR; TCRdb's copy has only in-frame clones and lacks some. The sample includes over 140,000 clones, about 84% of them seen just once. The sample in question was PBMCs, obtained after 36 months of ibrutinib treatment. This receptor was obtained from a human donor with chronic lymphocytic leukemia. This sequence joins TRBV11-3 and TRBJ2-7; possible D gene TRBD2, 6 bases. CDR3 bases: TGTGCCAGCAGCTTAGGAGCGGGTCTGGACTACGAGCAGTACTTC. Protein product: CASSLGAGLDYEQYF. The full variable domain, rest sourced from reference TRBV11-3 and TRBJ2-7, is EAGVVQSPRYKIIEKKQPVAFWCNPISGHNTLYWYLQNLGQGPELLIRYENEEAVDDSQLPKDRFSAERLKGVDSTLKIQPAELGDSAVYLCASSLGAGLDYEQYFGPGTRLTVT.